These 24 T cell receptor beta chains were sequenced from one sample in a study of T-cell reconstitution after alpha-beta-depleted transplantation in children. During its preparation, the TCRbeta library received unique molecular identifiers. Each CDR3 protein gets one entry after TCRdb re-called the PCR reads with MiXCR. The sample has about 240,000 distinct CDR3 sequences, about 23% seen once. This specimen was PBMCs, taken before TCRalphabeta/CD19-depleted stem cell transplant. The receptors were gathered from a girl aged 2 to 9 with Fanconi anemia, due to receive a stem cell transplant.

This clonotype was found a few times. The chain couples TRBV5-1 to TRBJ2-1; the D is unclear. Germline values: CDR1 SGHRS, CDR2 YFSETQ. V gave up 6 bases and J gave up 2 bases, with 15 bases separating them. The CDR3 loop spans 15 amino acids. This CDR3 is CASTARRPTYNEQFF. The DNA of the CDR3 is TGCGCCAGCACCGCCAGACGCCCTACCTACAATGAGCAGTTCTTC.

This chain joins TRBV20-1 and TRBJ2-1; D is ambiguous. Germline CDR1 reads DFQATT; CDR2 reads SNEGSKA (reference sequence). V shed 2 bases and J shed 0 bases, with 5 bases lying between them. This CDR3 has 13 residues. The CDR3 region has the DNA TGCAGTGCTAGACGCAGCTCCTACAATGAGCAGTTCTTC. Its protein is CSARRSSYNEQFF.

The rearrangement joins TRBV7-2 to TRBJ2-1; 7 positions match TRBD1. The trim removed 3 bases at V and 9 bases at J, leaving 17 bases unmatched. Germline V gene sequence: CDR1 SGHTA, CDR2 FQGNSA. This CDR3 is built from 17 residues. CDR3 loop: CASSFLERQGPGGEQFF. The CDR3 DNA follows: TGTGCCAGCAGCTTTTTGGAACGACAGGGCCCAGGGGGTGAGCAGTTCTTC. Variable domain in full (rest from reference TRBV7-2 and TRBJ2-1): GAGVSQSPSNKVTEKGKDVELRCDPISGHTALYWYRQSLGQGLEFLIYFQGNSAPDKSGLPSDRFSAERTGGSVSTLTIQRTQQEDSAVYLCASSFLERQGPGGEQFFGPGTRLTVL.

V and J are TRBV7-3 and TRBJ2-3; D assignment may be TRBD1 or TRBD2 (6 bases each). Germline-derived CDR1 and CDR2 are SGHTA and FQGTGA. Trimming removed 4 bases from V and 6 bases from J, with 14 bases in between. The CDR3 is 14 residues long. The CDR3 loop reads CASSYGGHRDTQYF. CDR3 DNA: TGTGCCAGCAGCTACGGGGGACACAGGGATACGCAGTATTTT.

The chain employs TRBV25-1 and TRBJ2-3; TRBD2 might be the D (6 bases). The CDR3 covers 16 residues. The V end was cut by 1 base, the J end by 2 bases, with 13 bases between. Germline-derived CDR1 and CDR2 are MGHDK and SYGVNS. CDR3 region: CASSELRRGYTDTQYF. Here the CDR3 DNA reads TGTGCCAGCAGTGAATTAAGGCGGGGCTACACAGATACGCAGTATTTT.

The rearrangement uses TRBV28 and TRBJ1-2; no reliable D call. The germline V gene encodes CDR1 MDHEN and CDR2 SYDVKM. This CDR3 region has 19 residues. V shed 2 bases and J shed 2 bases, with 24 bases lying between them. The CDR3 loop is CASSLLTPSDYKKNYGYTF. In DNA form, the CDR3 reads TGTGCCAGCAGTTTACTGACACCTTCTGACTATAAGAAAAACTATGGCTACACCTTC.

This clonotype was detected ten times or more. The CDR3 DNA sequence: TGCAGCGTTGACAGGGGTCAGACCCAGTACTTC. It codes for CSVDRGQTQYF. The J gene is TRBJ2-5, the V gene TRBV29-1; a weak D match, TRBD1 (6 bases). Germline CDR1 is SQVTM and CDR2 is ANQGSEA. This CDR3 has 11 residues. The V end was cut by 3 bases, the J end by 6 bases, with 8 bases between.

The gene calls are TRBV5-1 and TRBJ2-7; 8 bases fit TRBD1. The V and J ends lost 4 bases and 1 base, in that order; junction bases with no gene match: 10. The length of the CDR3 is 16 residues. CDR1 is SGHRS, CDR2 YFSETQ, per germline. CDR3 sequence reads: CASSGGQASFSYEQYF. CDR3 nucleotides: TGCGCCAGCAGCGGGGGACAGGCATCTTTTTCCTACGAGCAGTACTTC.

The chain recombines TRBV5-4 with TRBJ2-3; D uncertain. V gave up 5 bases and J gave up 5 bases, with 3 bases separating them. The CDR3 has 10 amino acids. Germline V gives CDR1 SGHNT, CDR2 YYREEE (reference sequence). CDR3 coding DNA: TGTGCCAGCAGACGAGATACGCAGTATTTT. Its translation: CASRRDTQYF. Full variable domain (outside the CDR3, taken from reference TRBV5-4 and TRBJ2-3): ETGVTQSPTHLIKTRGQQVTLRCSSQSGHNTVSWYQQALGQGPQFIFQYYREEENGRGNFPPRFSGLQFPNYSSELNVNALELDDSALYLCASRRDTQYFGPGTRLTVL.

There are a few counts of this clonotype. This sequence joins TRBV5-1 and TRBJ2-3; D possibly uses TRBD1 or TRBD2 (5 bases each). Trimming stripped 2 bases from V and 7 bases from J, with 11 bases between. CDR1 and CDR2 (germline): SGHRS, YFSETQ. CDR3 length: 13 amino acids. In DNA form, the CDR3 reads TGCGCCAGCAGCTTACCGGGACCCAATACGCAGTATTTT. Amino acids: CASSLPGPNTQYF.

V usage is TRBV20-1 and J usage is TRBJ1-1; D perhaps matches TRBD1 (6 bases). Trimming pared 4 bases from V and 4 bases from J, leaving 13 bases between. There are 13 residues in the CDR3. In germline, CDR1 is DFQATT, CDR2 SNEGSKA (reference sequence). The CDR3: CSATEGGGTEAFF. The CDR3 region has the DNA TGCAGTGCTACCGAAGGGGGGGGCACTGAAGCTTTCTTT.

The table lists this clonotype with a few counts. The chain is built from TRBV29-1 and TRBJ1-2; 10 nucleotides line up with TRBD1. The CDR3 has 12 residues. The ends lost 6 bases at V and 6 bases at J; junction bases unmatched: 4. Germline-derived CDR1 and CDR2 are SQVTM and ANQGSEA. Here the CDR3 DNA reads TGCAGCGTGATCGACAGGGGGCATGGCTACACCTTC. It codes for CSVIDRGHGYTF.

This clonotype showed up just a few times. This chain uses TRBV20-1 with TRBJ1-4, with D uncertain. Trimming removed 3 bases from V and 6 bases from J, with 11 bases in between. Per the germline V gene, CDR1 is DFQATT and CDR2 is SNEGSKA (reference sequence). The CDR3 spans 13 residues. The CDR3 is CSASTDLDEKLFF. The CDR3 DNA is TGCAGTGCTAGCACTGACCTTGATGAAAAACTGTTTTTT.

The V gene is TRBV6-1, the J gene TRBJ2-7, with D unclear. V was trimmed by 10 bases and J by 0 bases, leaving 16 bases between them. The CDR3 sequence is 14 residues long. CDR1 MNHNS and CDR2 SASEGT come from the germline V gene. CDR3 DNA sequence: TGTGCCACCCTAGAGCCATCGAGCTCCTACGAGCAGTACTTC. Translation gives CATLEPSSSYEQYF.

The chain is built from TRBV20-1 and TRBJ2-4; D not resolved. The germline V gene has CDR1 DFQATT and CDR2 SNEGSKA (reference sequence). This CDR3 is 16 amino acids long. With 0 bases removed from V and 1 base from J, the gap between germline ends came to 13 bases. CDR3 bases: TGCAGTGCTAGAGATCTTATGCCTGGGGCCAAAAACATTCAGTACTTC. Translated: CSARDLMPGAKNIQYF.

V usage is TRBV29-1 and J usage is TRBJ2-7; D possibly uses TRBD1 or TRBD2 (5 bases each). The CDR3 consists of 15 residues. Germline V CDR1 and CDR2: SQVTM, ANQGSEA. V was shortened by 2 bases and J by 4 bases, with 18 bases between the two germline ends. The CDR3 DNA sequence: TGCAGCGTTGAACTGTACGGGGATAGACAGTACGAGCAGTACTTC. It encodes CSVELYGDRQYEQYF.

Regarding this clonotype: A read error may explain this, as a much larger clone is one base away. V is TRBV12-3 or TRBV12-4 and J is TRBJ2-7; D not certain. The CDR3 runs 10 residues. In nucleotides, the CDR3 is TGTGCCAACAGTTTAAGGGCGCAGTACTTC. This codes for CANSLRAQYF.

The V gene is TRBV6-1, the J gene TRBJ2-1; TRBD2 matches 7 bases. V was pared by 10 bases and J by 7 bases, with 10 bases of the junction left unmatched. Germline V gene sequence: CDR1 MNHNS, CDR2 SASEGT. The CDR3 runs 13 residues. For the CDR3, the DNA is TGTGCCAACCGACGGGAGGCGGGTAATGAGCAGTTCTTC. Translating gives CANRREAGNEQFF.

The table lists this clonotype with a few counts. J is TRBJ2-3 and V is TRBV3-2; the table gives TRBD2 as D, unverified against the DNA. TRBV3-2 is a pseudogene. CDR3 length: 18 amino acids. The DNA of the CDR3 is TGTGCCAGCAGTTTTGGAGCGGGGGACTCTTATAGCACAGATACGCAGTATTTT. It encodes CASSFGAGDSYSTDTQYF.

The V call is TRBV29-1, the J call TRBJ2-5; unclear D gene. This CDR3 has 13 residues. Trimming removed 2 bases from V and 2 bases from J, with 9 bases in between. The V gene's germline CDR1 is SQVTM and CDR2 ANQGSEA. The CDR3 DNA sequence: TGCAGCGTTGAAAAGTCTCCGCAAGAGACCCAGTACTTC. As protein: CSVEKSPQETQYF.

The chain carries TRBV12-3 or TRBV12-4 and TRBJ2-3, with 9 bases lining up with TRBD1. Trimming removed 5 bases from V and 2 bases from J; junction bases left unmatched: 2. This CDR3 contains 14 residues. CDR3 DNA sequence: TGTGCCAGCAGTCCACAGGGGGCCACAGATACGCAGTATTTT. It codes for CASSPQGATDTQYF.

This clonotype has a single count. The chain is built from TRBV6-4 and TRBJ1-1; maybe TRBD1 (6 bases). Trimming left V 7 bases short and J 0 bases short, with 21 bases between. Germline V gene data show CDR1 as MRHNA and CDR2 as SNTAGT. CDR3 size: 17 residues. CDR3 coding DNA: TGTGCCAGCACCAACAGGGAAGCAAGGGCTTTGAACACTGAAGCTTTCTTT. Translating gives CASTNREARALNTEAFF.

This clonotype came up many times. The rearrangement uses TRBV29-1 and TRBJ2-5; unclear D gene. The germline CDR1 and CDR2 sequences are SQVTM and ANQGSEA. Between the trimmed V and J ends, which lost 4 bases and 5 bases, there was a span of 14 bases. The CDR3 is 13 amino acids. The CDR3 nucleotides read TGCAGCGTTGGACCAGTCGGCCGGGAGACCCAGTACTTC. It translates to CSVGPVGRETQYF. The entire variable domain, with the rest obtained from reference TRBV29-1 and TRBJ2-5, is as follows: SAVISQKPSRDICQRGTSLTIQCQVDSQVTMMFWYRQQPGQSLTLIATANQGSEATYESGFVIDKFPISRPNLTFSTLTVSNMSPEDSSIYLCSVGPVGRETQYFGPGTRLLVL.

There are many counts of this clonotype. J is TRBJ2-1 and V is TRBV3-2; TRBD2 was called by the table and not checked on the DNA. TRBV3-2 is a recognized pseudogene. CDR3 size: 16 residues. The CDR3, as DNA: TGTGCCAGCAGCCGCGGACTAGCGGGAGACGGCAATGAGCAGTTCTTC. This encodes CASSRGLAGDGNEQFF.